This T cell receptor beta chain is from a study of blood T cell repertoires in COVID-19. Germline loops: CDR1 MNHNS, CDR2 SASEGT. The CDR3 spans 14 residues. Trimming stripped 3 bases from V and 8 bases from J, with 14 bases between. Sequenced by immunoSEQ multiplex PCR; TCRdb stores in-frame clones only, minus some. The table shows roughly 400,000 clones, with about 90% occurring only once. This chain joins TRBV6-1 and TRBJ1-3; D ambiguous. This TCR was recovered from a man between 18 and 29 years old who had recovered from COVID-19. The specimen was PBMCs or T cells enriched from blood (not recorded which). The CDR3 DNA is TGTGCCAGCAGTGACGGCCTGAGGTGGGACACCATATATTTT. It encodes CASSDGLRWDTIYF.